This is a list of T cell receptor beta chains from one sample in a study of PD-L1 blockade in urothelial cancer. Assay used: immunoSEQ multiplex PCR; TCRdb lists only in-frame clones, some missing. The repertoire holds roughly 130,000 clones, with roughly 83% as singletons. Sequenced here: PBMCs, sampled around atezolizumab (anti-PD-L1) treatment. The receptors originated from a man aged 50 to 59 with urothelial cancer. The CDR3 runs from the conserved cysteine through the conserved F or W. A D gene is named only where the DNA matches it firmly. Rows may omit the clone size; those that give it use once, few, many or a size class.

DNA: TGTGCCACCAGCAGTGGGCTCACCATGCGGGGGACCCAGTACTTC; CDR3: CATSSGLTMRGTQYF; J: TRBJ2-5; D: NA; size: few; V: TRBV15
DNA: TGTGCCAGCAGTGAAGCGCTGTTACTAGCGGGATACGAGCAGTACTTC; CDR3: CASSEALLLAGYEQYF; J: TRBJ2-7; D: TRBD2; size: NA; V: TRBV6-1
DNA: TGTGCCAGCAGCCTTCGGGTTACCGGGGAGCTGTTTTTT; CDR3: CASSLRVTGELFF; J: TRBJ2-2; D: NA; size: few; V: TRBV21-1
DNA: TGTGCCAGCAGCCCGGGACAGGGGAACAATGAGCAGTTCTTC; CDR3: CASSPGQGNNEQFF; J: TRBJ2-1; D: TRBD1; size: NA; V: TRBV7-3
DNA: TGTGCCTGGAGTGCCGGCGGGACGACCCAAGAGACCCAGTACTTC; CDR3: CAWSAGGTTQETQYF; J: TRBJ2-5; D: NA; size: NA; V: TRBV30
DNA: TGTGCCATCAGGGAGACAGGGGATACGCAGTATTTT; CDR3: CAIRETGDTQYF; J: TRBJ2-3; D: TRBD1; size: NA; V: TRBV10-3
DNA: TGTGCCAGCAGTTCGACAGGCTATAGCAATCAGCCCCAGCATTTT; CDR3: CASSSTGYSNQPQHF; J: TRBJ1-5; D: NA; size: once; V: TRBV28
DNA: TGTGCCTGGAGTGTCTTATCGGGGTACACTGAAGCTTTCTTT; CDR3: CAWSVLSGYTEAFF; J: TRBJ1-1; D: NA; size: NA; V: TRBV30
DNA: TGTGCCAGCAGTTTATTGGGACAGGGTTTCTATGGCTACACCTTC; CDR3: CASSLLGQGFYGYTF; J: TRBJ1-2; D: TRBD1; size: few; V: TRBV27
DNA: TGTGCCAGCAGTACGACAGGGTTAAACTATGGCTACACCTTC; CDR3: CASSTTGLNYGYTF; J: TRBJ1-2; D: TRBD1; size: NA; V: TRBV27
DNA: TGTGCCAGCACCTCATTACGGGGGGCGGCTGAAGCTTTCTTT; CDR3: CASTSLRGAAEAFF; J: TRBJ1-1; D: NA; size: NA; V: TRBV5-6
DNA: TGTGCCAGCAGTTTACCCCTTATGCCGACTAGCGGGGAACTAGCAACAGATACGCAGTATTTT; CDR3: CASSLPLMPTSGELATDTQYF; J: TRBJ2-3; D: TRBD2; size: NA; V: TRBV28
DNA: TGTGCCAGCAGTTTAGAGACAGGGCAAACCGGGGAGCTGTTTTTT; CDR3: CASSLETGQTGELFF; J: TRBJ2-2; D: TRBD1; size: NA; V: TRBV28
DNA: TGCGCCAGCAGCCGCGGGACCACGGAGAGCTACGAGCAGTACTTC; CDR3: CASSRGTTESYEQYF; J: TRBJ2-7; D: NA; size: NA; V: TRBV4-1
DNA: TGTGCCAGCAGCTTAATCGGGGATGGCTACACCTTC; CDR3: CASSLIGDGYTF; J: TRBJ1-2; D: NA; size: once; V: TRBV7-8
DNA: TGTGCCAGCAGTACAGGAAGTGACACCGGGGAGCTGTTTTTT; CDR3: CASSTGSDTGELFF; J: TRBJ2-2; D: NA; size: NA; V: TRBV28